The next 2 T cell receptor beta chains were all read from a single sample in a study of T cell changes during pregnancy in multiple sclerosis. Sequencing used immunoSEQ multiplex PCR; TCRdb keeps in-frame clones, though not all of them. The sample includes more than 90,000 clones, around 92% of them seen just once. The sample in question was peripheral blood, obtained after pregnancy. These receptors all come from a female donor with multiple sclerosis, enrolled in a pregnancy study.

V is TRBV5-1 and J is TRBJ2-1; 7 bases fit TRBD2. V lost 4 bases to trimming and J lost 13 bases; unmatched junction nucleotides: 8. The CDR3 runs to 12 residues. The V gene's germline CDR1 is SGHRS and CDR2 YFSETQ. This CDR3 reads CASSPWTSLQFF. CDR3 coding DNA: TGCGCCAGCAGCCCATGGACTAGTCTACAGTTCTTC.

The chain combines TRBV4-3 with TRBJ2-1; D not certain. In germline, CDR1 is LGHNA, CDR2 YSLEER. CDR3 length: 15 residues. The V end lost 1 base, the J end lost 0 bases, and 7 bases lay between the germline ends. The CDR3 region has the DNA TGCGCCAGCAGCCAAGTGTGGAGCTCCTACAATGAGCAGTTCTTC. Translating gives CASSQVWSSYNEQFF.